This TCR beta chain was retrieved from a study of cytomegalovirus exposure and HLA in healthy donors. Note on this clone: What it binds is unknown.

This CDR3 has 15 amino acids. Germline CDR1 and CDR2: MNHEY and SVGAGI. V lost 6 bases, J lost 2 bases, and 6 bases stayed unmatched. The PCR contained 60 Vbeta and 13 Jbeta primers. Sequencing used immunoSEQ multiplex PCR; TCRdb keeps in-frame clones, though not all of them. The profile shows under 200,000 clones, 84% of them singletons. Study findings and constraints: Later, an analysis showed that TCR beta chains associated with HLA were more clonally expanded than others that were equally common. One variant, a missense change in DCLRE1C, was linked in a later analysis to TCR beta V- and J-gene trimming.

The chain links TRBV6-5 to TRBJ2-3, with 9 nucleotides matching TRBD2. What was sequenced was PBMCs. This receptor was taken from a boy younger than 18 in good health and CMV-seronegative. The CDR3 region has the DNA TGTGCCAGCAGGGGACTAGCAGTCCCCACAGATACGCAGTATTTT. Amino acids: CASRGLAVPTDTQYF.